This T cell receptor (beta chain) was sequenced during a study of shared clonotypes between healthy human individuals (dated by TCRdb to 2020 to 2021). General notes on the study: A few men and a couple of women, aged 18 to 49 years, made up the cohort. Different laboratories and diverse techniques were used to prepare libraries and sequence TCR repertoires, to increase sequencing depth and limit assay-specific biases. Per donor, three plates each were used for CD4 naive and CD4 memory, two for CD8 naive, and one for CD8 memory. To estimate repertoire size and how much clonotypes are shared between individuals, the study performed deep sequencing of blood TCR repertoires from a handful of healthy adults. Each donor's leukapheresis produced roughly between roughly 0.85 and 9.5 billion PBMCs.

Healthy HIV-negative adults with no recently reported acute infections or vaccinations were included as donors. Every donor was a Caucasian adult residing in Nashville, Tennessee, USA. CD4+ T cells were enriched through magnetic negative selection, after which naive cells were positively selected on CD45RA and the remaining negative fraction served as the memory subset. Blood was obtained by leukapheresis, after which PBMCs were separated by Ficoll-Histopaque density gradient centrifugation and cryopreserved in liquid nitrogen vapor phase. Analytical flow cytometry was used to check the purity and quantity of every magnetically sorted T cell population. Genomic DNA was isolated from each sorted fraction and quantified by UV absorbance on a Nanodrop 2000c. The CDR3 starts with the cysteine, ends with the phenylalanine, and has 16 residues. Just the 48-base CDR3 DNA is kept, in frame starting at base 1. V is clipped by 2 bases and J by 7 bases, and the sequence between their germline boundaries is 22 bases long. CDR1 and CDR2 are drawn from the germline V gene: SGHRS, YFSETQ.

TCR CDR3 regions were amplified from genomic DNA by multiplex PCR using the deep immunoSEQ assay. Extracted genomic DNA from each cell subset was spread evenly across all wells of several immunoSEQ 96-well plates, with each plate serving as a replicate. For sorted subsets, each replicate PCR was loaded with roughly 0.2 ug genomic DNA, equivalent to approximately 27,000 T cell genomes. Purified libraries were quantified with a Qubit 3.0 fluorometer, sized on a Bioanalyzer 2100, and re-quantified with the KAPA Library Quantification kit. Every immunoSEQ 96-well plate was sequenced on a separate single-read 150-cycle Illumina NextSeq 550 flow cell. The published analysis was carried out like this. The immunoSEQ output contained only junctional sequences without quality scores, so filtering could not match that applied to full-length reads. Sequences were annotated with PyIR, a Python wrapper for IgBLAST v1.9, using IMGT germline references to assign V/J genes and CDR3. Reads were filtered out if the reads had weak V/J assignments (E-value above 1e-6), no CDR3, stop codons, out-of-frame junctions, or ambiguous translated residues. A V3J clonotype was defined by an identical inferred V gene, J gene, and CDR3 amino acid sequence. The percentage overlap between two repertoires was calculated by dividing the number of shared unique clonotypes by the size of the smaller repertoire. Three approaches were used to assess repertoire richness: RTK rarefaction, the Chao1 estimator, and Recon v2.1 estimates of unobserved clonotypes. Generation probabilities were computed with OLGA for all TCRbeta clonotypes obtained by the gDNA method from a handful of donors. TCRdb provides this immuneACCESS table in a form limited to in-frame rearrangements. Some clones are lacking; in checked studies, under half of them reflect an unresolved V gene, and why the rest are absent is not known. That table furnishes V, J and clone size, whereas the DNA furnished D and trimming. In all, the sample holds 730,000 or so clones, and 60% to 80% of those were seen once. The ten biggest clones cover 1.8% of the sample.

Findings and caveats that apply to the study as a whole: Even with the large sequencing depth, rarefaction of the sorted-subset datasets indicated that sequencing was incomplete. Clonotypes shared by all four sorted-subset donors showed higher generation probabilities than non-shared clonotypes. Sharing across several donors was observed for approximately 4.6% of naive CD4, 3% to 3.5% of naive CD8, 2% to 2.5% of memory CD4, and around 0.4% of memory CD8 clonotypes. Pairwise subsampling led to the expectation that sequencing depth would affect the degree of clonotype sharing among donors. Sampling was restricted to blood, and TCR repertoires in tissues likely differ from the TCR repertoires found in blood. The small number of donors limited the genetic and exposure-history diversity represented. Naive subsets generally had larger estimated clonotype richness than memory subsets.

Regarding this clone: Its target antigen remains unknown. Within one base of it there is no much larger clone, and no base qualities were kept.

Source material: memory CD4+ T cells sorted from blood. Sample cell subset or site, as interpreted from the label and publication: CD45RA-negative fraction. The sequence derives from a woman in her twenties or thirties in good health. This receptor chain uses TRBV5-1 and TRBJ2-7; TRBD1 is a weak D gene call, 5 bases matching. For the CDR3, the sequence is CASSFLRSRAGTEQYF. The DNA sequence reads TGCGCCAGCAGCTTCCTCCGTAGCAGGGCTGGAACGGAGCAGTACTTC.